A selection of T cell receptor beta chains follows, all from one sample in a study of beta chain features in type 1 diabetes. Some clones are missing from TCRdb's copy, which holds only in-frame ones; the method was immunoSEQ multiplex PCR. The table includes hundreds of thousands of clones, about an eighth detected once. Sequencing input: naive CD4+ T cells from blood. Every receptor here comes from a man between 18 and 35 years old with type 1 diabetes. The CDR3 runs from the conserved cysteine through the conserved F or W. A D gene is named only where the DNA matches it firmly. Size tells how often a clone was seen (once, few, many) or the class of an expanded clone, and some rows leave it out.

V	J	size	D	DNA	CDR3
TRBV7-2	TRBJ2-5	few	TRBD2	TGTGCCAGCAGCTTCCAAGCGGGGCGAGAGACCCAGTACTTC	CASSFQAGRETQYF
TRBV10-2	TRBJ1-5	NA	NA	TGCGCGGCGGGGGGCAATCAGCCCCAGCATTTT	CAAGGNQPQHF
TRBV30	TRBJ1-5	few	NA	TGTGCCTGGAGTACCAACACCGGGCAGCCCCAGCATTTT	CAWSTNTGQPQHF
TRBV27	TRBJ1-6	NA	NA	TGTGCCAGCATGGGAGGGAGCTCCTATAATTCACCCCTCCACTTT	CASMGGSSYNSPLHF
TRBV12-5	TRBJ2-3	NA	NA	TGTGCTAGTGCCCCGAGGGGAACAGATACGCAGTATTTT	CASAPRGTDTQYF
TRBV7-2	TRBJ2-5	NA	NA	TGTGCCAGCAGCTCCGGCCCCAGGAGCGAGACCCAGTACTTC	CASSSGPRSETQYF
TRBV7-9	TRBJ2-1	few	NA	TGTGCCAGCACGGAGTATCCCCAGCAGTTCTTC	CASTEYPQQFF
TRBV2	TRBJ2-7	few	NA	TGTGCCAGCAAAGCTGTGCCGCCCTACGAGCAGTACTTC	CASKAVPPYEQYF
TRBV15	TRBJ1-6	few	TRBD1	TGTGCCACCAGCAGCAGGGGGCGAGGCTCACCCCTCCACTTT	CATSSRGRGSPLHF
TRBV11-1	TRBJ1-1	few	NA	TGTGCCAGCAGCTTGTCCCCAGTGAACACTGAAGCTTTCTTT	CASSLSPVNTEAFF
TRBV4-1	TRBJ2-7	few	NA	TGCGCCAGCAGCCAAAGCCTCCAGGGGCCGACCTACGAGCAGTACTTC	CASSQSLQGPTYEQYF
TRBV19	TRBJ2-3	few	TRBD2	TGTGCCAGTAGTATTCGGGGGGGCACAGATACGCAGTATTTT	CASSIRGGTDTQYF
TRBV4-2	TRBJ2-7	NA	NA	TGTGCCAGCAGCCAAGAACAAAGGACAGTCTACGAGCAGTACTTC	CASSQEQRTVYEQYF
TRBV10-3	TRBJ2-6	few	NA	TGTGCCATCAGTCCTGACTGGACTGGGGCCAACGTCCTGACTTTC	CAISPDWTGANVLTF
TRBV30	TRBJ2-3	few	TRBD1	TGTGCCACAAAACCGGGACAGGAGAGAGATACGCAGTATTTT	CATKPGQERDTQYF
TRBV6-5	TRBJ1-2	NA	NA	TGTGCCAGCAGTTACAGAGCGTTAGCAGGGGACGGCTACACCTTC	CASSYRALAGDGYTF
TRBV6-1	TRBJ1-6	few	TRBD1	TGTGCCAGCAGTGAACAGGGGGCCCAGGGAGCCCTCCACTTT	CASSEQGAQGALHF
TRBV28	TRBJ2-1	NA	TRBD1	TGTGCCAGCATTTCGGGACAGACCGCCTACAATGAGCAGTTCTTC	CASISGQTAYNEQFF
TRBV5-1	TRBJ1-2	few	TRBD1	TGCGCCAGCAGCTTGGGAACAGGGGAGATTGTAGGCTATGGCTACACCTTC	CASSLGTGEIVGYGYTF
TRBV5-4	TRBJ2-7	few	TRBD1	TGTGCCAGCAGATACGGACAGGACTCGGGGGAGCAGTACTTC	CASRYGQDSGEQYF
TRBV27	TRBJ2-7	few	NA	TGTGCCAGCAGTCTGACAGACCCCGGCTACGAGCAGTACTTC	CASSLTDPGYEQYF
TRBV29-1	TRBJ1-1	NA	NA	TGCAGCGGATCATGGACGGGATTAGAAGCTTTCTTT	CSGSWTGLEAFF
TRBV23-1	TRBJ1-4	few	NA	TGCGCCAGCAGTCAGGGGAGAAGGGTGGAAGAAAAACTGTTTTTT	CASSQGRRVEEKLFF
TRBV5-1	TRBJ1-5	NA	NA	TGCGCCAGCAGCTACCCCTTCCATCAGCCCCAGCATTTT	CASSYPFHQPQHF
TRBV4-2	TRBJ1-5	NA	NA	TGTGCCAGCAGCCAAGACTCCCAGGGTTATCAGCCCCAGCATTTT	CASSQDSQGYQPQHF
TRBV7-9	TRBJ1-5	NA	NA	TGTGCCAGCAGCTTGATAGGAAGCAATCAGCCCCAGCATTTT	CASSLIGSNQPQHF
TRBV4-3	TRBJ2-4	few	NA	TGCGCCAGCAGCCGCTCAGGAGGCGCCAAAAACATTCAGTACTTC	CASSRSGGAKNIQYF
TRBV29-1	TRBJ1-2	few	NA	TGCAGCGTTGAAGGGCAGGCGGCCTATGGCTACACCTTC	CSVEGQAAYGYTF
TRBV4-1	TRBJ1-2	few	TRBD1	TGCGCCAGCAGCCAAGGTATGGACAGGGCCCACTATGGCTACACCTTC	CASSQGMDRAHYGYTF
TRBV14	TRBJ1-1	NA	NA	TGTGCCAGCAGCCATCTGGGAACTGAAGCTTTCTTT	CASSHLGTEAFF
TRBV7-8	TRBJ2-1	NA	TRBD1	TGTGCCAGCAGCTTAGTAACCCCCGGGACAGGAGGCTACAATGAGCAGTTCTTC	CASSLVTPGTGGYNEQFF
TRBV6-5	TRBJ2-3	NA	NA	TGTGCCAGCAGTGATCGAGGAGGGACAGATACGCAGTATTTT	CASSDRGGTDTQYF
TRBV11-3	TRBJ2-2	NA	NA	TGTGCCAGCGGCCGCGGGGTCGCCGGGGAGCTGTTTTTT	CASGRGVAGELFF
TRBV14	TRBJ1-1	few	NA	TGTGCCAGCAGCCAGGGGATGAACACTGAAGCTTTCTTT	CASSQGMNTEAFF
TRBV6-6	TRBJ1-6	NA	TRBD1	TGTGCCAGCAGACGGGACAGAGGGAATTCACCCCTCCACTTT	CASRRDRGNSPLHF
TRBV2	TRBJ2-3	NA	TRBD2	TGTGCCAGCAGTGAGGGGACTAGCGGCCACACAGATACGCAGTATTTT	CASSEGTSGHTDTQYF
TRBV5-4	TRBJ1-6	NA	NA	TGTGCCAGCAGCTTGGACTGGACAAGCTCCTATAATTCACCCCTCCACTTT	CASSLDWTSSYNSPLHF
TRBV7-9	TRBJ2-3	few	TRBD1	TGTGCCAGCAGCACCGAACAGGGGGCCTTGACAGATACGCAGTATTTT	CASSTEQGALTDTQYF
TRBV5-6	TRBJ1-2	few	NA	TGTGCCAGCCTCCCGGTGGGGATTAACTATGGCTACACCTTC	CASLPVGINYGYTF
TRBV6-6	TRBJ2-1	few	NA	TGTGCCAGCGGGCTCCTAGGAGCGGGCTCCTACAATGAGCAGTTCTTC	CASGLLGAGSYNEQFF
TRBV13	TRBJ2-3	few	NA	TGTGCCAGCAGCGCCGGCCGGTGGGGGGCGGACACAGATACGCAGTATTTT	CASSAGRWGADTDTQYF
TRBV10-2	TRBJ2-4	few	TRBD1	TGCGCCAGCAGCGAACCGGGACAGGGTAACATTCAGTACTTC	CASSEPGQGNIQYF
TRBV28	TRBJ2-7	NA	TRBD2	TGTGCCAGCACCCCACTAGCGGGGAGCCCCTACGAGCAGTACTTC	CASTPLAGSPYEQYF
TRBV7-9	TRBJ1-2	few	TRBD1	TGTGCCAGTTCCCACCCGGGACAGAATTATGGCTACACCTTC	CASSHPGQNYGYTF
TRBV2	TRBJ2-1	few	NA	TGTGCCAGCCACAGCTACGGTGCAGGGAACCACAATGAGCAGTTCTTC	CASHSYGAGNHNEQFF
TRBV4-1	TRBJ1-3	few	NA	TGCGCCAGCAGCCAGTTGACAGTCTCTGGAAACACCATATATTTT	CASSQLTVSGNTIYF
TRBV19	TRBJ1-2	NA	NA	TGTGCCAGTAGTAATGAGGACCGCTACACCTTC	CASSNEDRYTF
TRBV30	TRBJ2-5	NA	NA	TGTGCCTGGAGTGTACTCGAGACCCAGTACTTC	CAWSVLETQYF
TRBV11-2	TRBJ2-2	NA	NA	TGTGCCAGCAGCCGGGGAACCGGGGAGCTGTTTTTT	CASSRGTGELFF
TRBV30	TRBJ1-1	NA	NA	TGTGCCTCCTATCGGGCCACTGAAGCTTTCTTT	CASYRATEAFF
TRBV30	TRBJ2-7	NA	NA	TGTGCCTGGAGTGTAAGTTACGTCTACGAGCAGTACTTC	CAWSVSYVYEQYF
TRBV5-1	TRBJ2-7	few	NA	TGCGCCAGCCAGGACAACTATGAGCAGTACTTC	CASQDNYEQYF
TRBV9	TRBJ1-1	NA	TRBD1	TGTGCCAGCAGCGTAGGAGGGGGACAGGGGATTCGGTTCACTGAAGCTTTCTTT	CASSVGGGQGIRFTEAFF